This paragraph reports one T cell receptor beta chain. Its antigen is currently unknown. Germline trimming cut 6 bases from V and 5 bases from J; bases unmatched to any gene: 7. CDR1 SQVTM and CDR2 ANQGSEA come from the germline V gene. This CDR3 is built from 14 residues. The table came from immunoSEQ multiplex PCR; TCRdb's copy has only in-frame clones and leaves some out. The sample lists roughly 39,000 clones, around 96% occurring once. These data come from a study of graft-versus-host responses after intestinal transplantation. At the level of the study: All of the recipients had induction that used anti-thymocyte globulin, then tacrolimus and steroids for around 3 years. Study-level points and caveats: Present in recipient marrow, GvH clones included some that appeared first in ileum or blood. High graft-versus-host to host-versus-graft clonal ratios were seen in allografts of patients with graft-donor T cell macrochimerism.

This TCR was sampled from a human donor who was the organ donor for an intestinal transplant. V is TRBV29-1 and J is TRBJ1-2; 12 bases agree with TRBD1. Sequencing used unstimulated CD8+ T cells sorted from spleen or lymph node cells, obtained before transplant. The CDR3 DNA reads as TGCAGCGTCGAAACGGGACAGGGGGCATATGGCTACACCTTC. As protein: CSVETGQGAYGYTF.